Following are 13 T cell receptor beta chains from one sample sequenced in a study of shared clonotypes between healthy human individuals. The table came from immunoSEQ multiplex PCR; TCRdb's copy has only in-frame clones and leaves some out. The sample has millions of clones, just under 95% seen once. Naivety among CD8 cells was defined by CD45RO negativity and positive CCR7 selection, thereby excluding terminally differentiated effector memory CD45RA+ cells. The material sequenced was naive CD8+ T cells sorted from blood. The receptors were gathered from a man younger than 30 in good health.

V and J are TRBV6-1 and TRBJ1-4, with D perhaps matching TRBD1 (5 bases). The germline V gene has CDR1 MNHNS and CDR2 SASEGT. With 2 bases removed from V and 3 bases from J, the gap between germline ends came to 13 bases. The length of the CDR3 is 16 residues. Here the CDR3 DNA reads TGTGCCAGCAGTGAAAGGGGCTGGCCTTCTAATGAAAAACTGTTTTTT. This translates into CASSERGWPSNEKLFF.

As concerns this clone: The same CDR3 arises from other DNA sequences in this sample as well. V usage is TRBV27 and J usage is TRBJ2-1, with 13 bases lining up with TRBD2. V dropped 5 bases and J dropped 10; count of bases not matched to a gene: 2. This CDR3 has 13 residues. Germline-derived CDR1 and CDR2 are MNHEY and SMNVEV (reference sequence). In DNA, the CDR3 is TGTGCCAGCAGTCTACTAGCGGGAGGGGAGCAGTTCTTC. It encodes CASSLLAGGEQFF.

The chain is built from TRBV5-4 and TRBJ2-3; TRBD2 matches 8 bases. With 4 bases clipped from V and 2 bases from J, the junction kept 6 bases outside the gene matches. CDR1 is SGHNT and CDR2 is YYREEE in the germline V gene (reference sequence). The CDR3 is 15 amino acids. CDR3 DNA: TGTGCCAGCAGCCCAATAGCGGGATCCACAGATACGCAGTATTTT. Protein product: CASSPIAGSTDTQYF.

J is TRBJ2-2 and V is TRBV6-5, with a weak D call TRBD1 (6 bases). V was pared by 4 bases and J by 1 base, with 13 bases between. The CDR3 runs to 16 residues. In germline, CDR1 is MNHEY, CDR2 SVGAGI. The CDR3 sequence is CASSSDRERNTGELFF. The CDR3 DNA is TGTGCCAGCAGTTCGGACAGAGAGCGGAACACCGGGGAGCTGTTTTTT.

The CDR3 nucleotides are TGCAGCGTTTACCCGGGTGACAATCAGCCCCAGCATTTT. It codes for CSVYPGDNQPQHF. This sequence joins TRBV29-1 and TRBJ1-5; no firm D call. This CDR3 has 13 residues. The V and J ends lost 5 bases and 3 bases respectively, with 11 bases between them. Germline CDR1 reads SQVTM; CDR2 reads ANQGSEA.

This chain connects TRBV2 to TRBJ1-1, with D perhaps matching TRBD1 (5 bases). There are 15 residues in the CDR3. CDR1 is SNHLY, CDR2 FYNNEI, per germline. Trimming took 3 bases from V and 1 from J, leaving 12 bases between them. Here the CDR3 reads CASSDVAGTNTEAFF. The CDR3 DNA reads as TGTGCCAGCAGTGACGTCGCGGGGACGAACACTGAAGCTTTCTTT.

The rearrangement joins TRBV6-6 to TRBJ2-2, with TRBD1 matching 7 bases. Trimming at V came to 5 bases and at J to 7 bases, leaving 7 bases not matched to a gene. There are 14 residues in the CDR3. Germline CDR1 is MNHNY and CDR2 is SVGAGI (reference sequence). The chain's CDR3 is CASSLQGIDGELFF. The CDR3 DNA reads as TGTGCCAGCAGTCTACAGGGGATTGACGGGGAGCTGTTTTTT.

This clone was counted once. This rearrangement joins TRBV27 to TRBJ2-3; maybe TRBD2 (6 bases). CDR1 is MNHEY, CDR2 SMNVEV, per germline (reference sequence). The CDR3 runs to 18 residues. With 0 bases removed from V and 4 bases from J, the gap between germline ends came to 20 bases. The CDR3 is CASSLSLRGTDWADTQYF. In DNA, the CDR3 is TGTGCCAGCAGTTTATCGTTACGAGGGACTGACTGGGCAGATACGCAGTATTTT.

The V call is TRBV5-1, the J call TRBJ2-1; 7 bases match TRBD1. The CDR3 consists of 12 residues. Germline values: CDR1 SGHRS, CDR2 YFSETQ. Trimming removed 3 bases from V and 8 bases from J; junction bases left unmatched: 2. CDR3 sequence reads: CASSWQGDEQFF. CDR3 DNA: TGCGCCAGCAGCTGGCAGGGGGATGAGCAGTTCTTC.

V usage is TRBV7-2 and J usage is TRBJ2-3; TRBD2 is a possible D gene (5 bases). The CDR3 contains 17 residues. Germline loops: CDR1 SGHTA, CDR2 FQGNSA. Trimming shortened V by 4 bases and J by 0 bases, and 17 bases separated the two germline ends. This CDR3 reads CASSSRVVRASTDTQYF. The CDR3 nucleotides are TGTGCCAGCAGCTCCCGAGTTGTGCGGGCCAGCACAGATACGCAGTATTTT.

The CDR3 DNA reads as TGTGCCAGCACGGGCAGTGGGTACACCGGGGAGCTGTTTTTT. It encodes CASTGSGYTGELFF. This chain connects TRBV5-6 to TRBJ2-2; D unclear. The V end was cut by 6 bases, the J end by 3 bases, with 12 bases between. Germline values: CDR1 SGHDT, CDR2 YYEEEE. This CDR3 has 14 amino acids.

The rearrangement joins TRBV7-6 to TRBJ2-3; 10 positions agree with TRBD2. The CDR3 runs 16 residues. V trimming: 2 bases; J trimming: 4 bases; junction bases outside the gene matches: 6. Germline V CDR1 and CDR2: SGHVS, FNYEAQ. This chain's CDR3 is CASSLSSGRGADTQYF. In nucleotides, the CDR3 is TGTGCCAGCAGCTTATCAAGCGGGAGGGGCGCAGATACGCAGTATTTT.

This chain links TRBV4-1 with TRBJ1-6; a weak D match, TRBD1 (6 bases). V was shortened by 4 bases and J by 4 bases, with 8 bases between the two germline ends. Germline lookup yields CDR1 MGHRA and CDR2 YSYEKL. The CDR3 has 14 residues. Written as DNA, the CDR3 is TGCGCCAGCAGCCTCACAGGGTATAATTCACCCCTCCACTTT. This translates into CASSLTGYNSPLHF.